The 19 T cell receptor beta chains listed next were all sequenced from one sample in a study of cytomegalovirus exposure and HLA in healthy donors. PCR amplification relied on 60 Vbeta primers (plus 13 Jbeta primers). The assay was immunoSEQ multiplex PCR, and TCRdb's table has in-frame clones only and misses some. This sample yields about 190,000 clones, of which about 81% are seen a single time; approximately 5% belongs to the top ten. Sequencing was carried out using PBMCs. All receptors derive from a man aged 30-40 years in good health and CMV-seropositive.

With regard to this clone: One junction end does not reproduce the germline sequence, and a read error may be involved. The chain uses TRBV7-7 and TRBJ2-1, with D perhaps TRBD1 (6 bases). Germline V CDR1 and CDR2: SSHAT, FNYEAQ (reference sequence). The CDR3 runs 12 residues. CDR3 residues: CASSETGNEQFF. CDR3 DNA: TGTGCTAGCAGCGAAACAGGGAATGAGCAGTTCTTC.

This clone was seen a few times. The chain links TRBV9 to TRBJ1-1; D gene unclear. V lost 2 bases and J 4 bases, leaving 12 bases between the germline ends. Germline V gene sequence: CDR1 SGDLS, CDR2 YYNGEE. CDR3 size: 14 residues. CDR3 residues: CASSVGPSRTEAFF. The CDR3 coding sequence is TGTGCCAGCAGCGTGGGCCCCAGTCGCACTGAAGCTTTCTTT. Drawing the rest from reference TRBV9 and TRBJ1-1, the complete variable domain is DSGVTQTPKHLITATGQRVTLRCSPRSGDLSVYWYQQSLDQGLQFLIQYYNGEERAKGNILERFSAQQFPDLHSELNLSSLELGDSALYFCASSVGPSRTEAFFGQGTRLTVV.

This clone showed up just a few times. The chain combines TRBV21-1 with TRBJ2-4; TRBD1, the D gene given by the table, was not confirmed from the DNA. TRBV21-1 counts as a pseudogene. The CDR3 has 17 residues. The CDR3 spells CASSKCHRGMNVDIQYF. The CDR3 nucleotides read TGTGCCAGCAGCAAATGCCACAGGGGTATGAATGTAGACATTCAGTACTTC.

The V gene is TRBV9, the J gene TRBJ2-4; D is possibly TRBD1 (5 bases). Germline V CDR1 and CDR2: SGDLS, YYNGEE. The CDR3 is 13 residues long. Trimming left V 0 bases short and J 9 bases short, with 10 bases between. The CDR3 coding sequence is TGTGCCAGCAGCGTAGTAGCTGGGGCCATTCAGTACTTC. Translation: CASSVVAGAIQYF.

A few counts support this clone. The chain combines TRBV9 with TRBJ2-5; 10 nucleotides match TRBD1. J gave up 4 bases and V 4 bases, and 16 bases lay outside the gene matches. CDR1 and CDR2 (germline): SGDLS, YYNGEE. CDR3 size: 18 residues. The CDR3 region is CASSTQEETGGVGETQYF. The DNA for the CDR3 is TGTGCCAGCAGCACTCAGGAGGAGACAGGGGGCGTGGGAGAGACCCAGTACTTC.

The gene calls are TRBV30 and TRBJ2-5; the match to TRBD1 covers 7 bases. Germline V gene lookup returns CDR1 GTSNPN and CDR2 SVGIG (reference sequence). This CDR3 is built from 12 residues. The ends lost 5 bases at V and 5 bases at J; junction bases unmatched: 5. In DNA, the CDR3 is TGTGCCTGGGGACAGGTCGGGGAGACCCAGTACTTC. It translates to CAWGQVGETQYF. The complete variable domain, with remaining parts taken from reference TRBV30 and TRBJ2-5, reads SQTIHQWPATLVQPVGSPLSLECTVEGTSNPNLYWYRQAAGRGLQLLFYSVGIGQISSEVPQNLSASRPQDRQFILSSKKLLLSDSGFYLCAWGQVGETQYFGPGTRLLVL.

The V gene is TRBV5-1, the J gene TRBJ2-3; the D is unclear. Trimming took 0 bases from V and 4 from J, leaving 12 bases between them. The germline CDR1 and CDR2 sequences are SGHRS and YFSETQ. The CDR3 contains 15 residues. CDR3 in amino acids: CASSLAGVMADTQYF. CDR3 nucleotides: TGCGCCAGCAGCTTGGCCGGAGTGATGGCAGATACGCAGTATTTT. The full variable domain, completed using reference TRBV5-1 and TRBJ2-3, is KAGVTQTPRYLIKTRGQQVTLSCSPISGHRSVSWYQQTPGQGLQFLFEYFSETQRNKGNFPGRFSGRQFSNSRSEMNVSTLELGDSALYLCASSLAGVMADTQYFGPGTRLTVL.

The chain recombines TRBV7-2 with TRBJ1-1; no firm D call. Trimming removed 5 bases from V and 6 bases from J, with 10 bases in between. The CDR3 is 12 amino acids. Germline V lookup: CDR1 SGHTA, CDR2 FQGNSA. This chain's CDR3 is CASSRQRAEAFF. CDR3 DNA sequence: TGTGCCAGCAGCAGGCAGCGGGCTGAAGCTTTCTTT.

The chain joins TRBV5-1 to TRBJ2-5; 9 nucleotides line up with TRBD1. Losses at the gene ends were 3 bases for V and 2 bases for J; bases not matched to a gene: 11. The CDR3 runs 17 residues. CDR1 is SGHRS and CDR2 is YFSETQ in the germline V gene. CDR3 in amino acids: CASSSDRGMAWQETQYF. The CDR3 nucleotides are TGCGCCAGCAGCTCGGACAGGGGAATGGCATGGCAAGAGACCCAGTACTTC.

The CDR3 region is CASRSHSGRVNEQFF. Written as DNA, the CDR3 is TGTGCCAGTAGATCACATAGCGGGAGGGTTAATGAGCAGTTCTTC. The chain combines TRBV19 with TRBJ2-1, with TRBD2 matching 11 bases. Germline V gene data show CDR1 as LNHDA and CDR2 as SQIVND (reference sequence). This CDR3 comprises 15 residues. The junction had 8 bases not matched to a gene; V was cut back by 6 bases and J by 7 bases.

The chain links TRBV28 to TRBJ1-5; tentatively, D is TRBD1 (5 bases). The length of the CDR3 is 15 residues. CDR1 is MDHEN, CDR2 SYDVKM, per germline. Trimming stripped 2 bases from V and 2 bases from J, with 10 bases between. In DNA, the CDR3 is TGTGCCAGCAGTTTACCGGGGGTTGGCAATCAGCCCCAGCATTTT. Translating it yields CASSLPGVGNQPQHF. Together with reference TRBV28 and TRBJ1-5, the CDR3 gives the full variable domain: DVKVTQSSRYLVKRTGEKVFLECVQDMDHENMFWYRQDPGLGLRLIYFSYDVKMKEKGDIPEGYSVSREKKERFSLILESASTNQTSMYLCASSLPGVGNQPQHFGDGTRLSIL.

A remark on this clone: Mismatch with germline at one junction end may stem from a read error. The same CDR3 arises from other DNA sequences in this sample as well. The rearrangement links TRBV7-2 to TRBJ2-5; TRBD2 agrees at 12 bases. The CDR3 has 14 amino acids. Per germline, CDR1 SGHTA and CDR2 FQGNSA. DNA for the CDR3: TGTGCCAGCAGCCTAGCGGGGGGGCGGGAGACCCAGTACTTC. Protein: CASSLAGGRETQYF.

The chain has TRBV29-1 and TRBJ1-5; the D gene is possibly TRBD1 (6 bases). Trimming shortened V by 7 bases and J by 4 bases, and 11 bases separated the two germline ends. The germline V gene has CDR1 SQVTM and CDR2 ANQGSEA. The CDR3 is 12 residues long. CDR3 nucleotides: TGCAGCGCCCGGACAGATAATCAGCCCCAGCATTTT. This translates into CSARTDNQPQHF.

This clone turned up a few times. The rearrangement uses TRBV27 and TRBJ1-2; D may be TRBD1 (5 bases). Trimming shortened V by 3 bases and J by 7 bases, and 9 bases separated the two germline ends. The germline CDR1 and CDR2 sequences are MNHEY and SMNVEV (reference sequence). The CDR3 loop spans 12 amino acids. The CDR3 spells CASSLKGLGYTF. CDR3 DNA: TGTGCCAGCAGTTTGAAGGGGCTTGGCTACACCTTC.

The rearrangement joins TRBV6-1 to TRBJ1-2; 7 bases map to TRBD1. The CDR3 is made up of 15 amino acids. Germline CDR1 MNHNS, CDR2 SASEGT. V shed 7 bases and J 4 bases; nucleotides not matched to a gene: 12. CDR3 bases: TGTGCCAGCATCTCCGCAGAGGGACAGTCCTATGGCTACACCTTC. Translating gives CASISAEGQSYGYTF.

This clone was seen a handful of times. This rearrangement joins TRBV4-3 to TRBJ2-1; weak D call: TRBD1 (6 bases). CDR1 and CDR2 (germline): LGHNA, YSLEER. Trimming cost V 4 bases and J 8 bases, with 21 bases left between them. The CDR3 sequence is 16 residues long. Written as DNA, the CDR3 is TGCGCCAGCAGCCCAGCGCCAGCGCCAAAGGGGGATGAGCAGTTCTTC. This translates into CASSPAPAPKGDEQFF.

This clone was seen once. CDR3 residues: CASSLVGVYGYTF. CDR3 bases: TGTGCCAGCAGCTTGGTAGGGGTCTATGGCTACACCTTC. This chain connects TRBV5-6 to TRBJ1-2; a weak D match, TRBD1 (5 bases). The germline gives CDR1 SGHDT, CDR2 YYEEEE. V gave up 0 bases and J gave up 4 bases, with 7 bases separating them. There are 13 residues in the CDR3.

The CDR3 DNA reads as TGTGCCAGTAGTATCCGCGGCGCGGCGGCCACAGATACGCAGTATTTT. Protein sequence: CASSIRGAAATDTQYF. This chain links TRBV19 with TRBJ2-3; D remains ambiguous. Germline V CDR1 and CDR2: LNHDA, SQIVND (reference sequence). V lost 3 bases to trimming and J lost 2 bases, with 15 bases between them. The CDR3 covers 16 residues.

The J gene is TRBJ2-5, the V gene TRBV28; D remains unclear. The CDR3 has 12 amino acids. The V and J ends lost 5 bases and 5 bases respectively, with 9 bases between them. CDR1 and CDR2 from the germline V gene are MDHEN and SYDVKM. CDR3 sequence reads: CASSLDYETQYF. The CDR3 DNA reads TGTGCCAGCAGTCTAGATTATGAGACCCAGTACTTC.